The entry below gives a single T cell receptor beta chain sequence along with its context. This clone has more than one count but fewer than ten. Its antigen remains undetermined. One junction end disagrees with the germline gene, perhaps due to a read error. This sample is part of a study of cytomegalovirus exposure and HLA in healthy donors listed by TCRdb under 2017. Broadly, across the study: An earlier analysis of 587 of the donors reported approximately 280 Gb of sequence data and 117 million unique TCR beta sequences obtained from some 170 million T cells. An early release covering 500 to 750 HLA-typed donors comprised about 300 gigabases of sequencing data and tens of millions of unique TCR sequences. The genetic ancestry cluster associated with self-reported Caucasian donors included roughly four fifths of the 398 genotyped donors. The aim of the study was to test whether cataloging public T cell receptors could identify signatures of past pathogen exposure. The T cell repertoires of several hundred subjects were profiled by immunosequencing and related to cytomegalovirus serostatus. Besides the first cohort of roughly 640 subjects, a separate validation cohort made up of roughly 120 different subjects was used. The study combined high-throughput TCR immunosequencing, statistical association of individual TCRs with disease status, and machine learning to predict cytomegalovirus infection status. In a later analysis, previously published TCR beta repertoires from 670 or so donors were re-analyzed and high-resolution HLA genotyping was added so that TCR occurrence patterns could be studied. Rather than using new phenotypic data, the later analysis identified candidate immune exposures from TCR beta sequences and from how often those sequences occurred across donors. In an earlier analysis of 587 of the donors, high-throughput TCR beta sequencing was used to judge whether each TCR beta V gene segment behaved as functional or pseudogenic. Alongside the repertoire data, information on donor age, sex, ethnicity and CMV serostatus was compiled. Genome-wide SNP genotypes for about three fifths of the 666 donors were used in a later genetic analysis, which treated that subset as a discovery cohort. Every discovery cohort repertoire had been produced on one sequencing platform. Class I and class II HLA loci were covered by the typing at four-digit resolution. The number of donors typed differed by locus, with roughly 620-630 for A, B, C, DRB1 and DQB1, over 500 for DQA1, over 600 for DPA1, and around 460 for DPB1. Roughly 5 DR-DQ haplotypes were treated as single units for association and clustering because of strong linkage in the cohort. Among about 410 genotyped donors of the cohort, an average of roughly 230,000 unique TCR beta nucleotide sequences was sequenced per donor, of which roughly 18% were non-productive. General conclusions and limits of the study: A later analysis associated 15,000 to 20,000 TCR beta sequences with specific HLA alleles at a false discovery rate of 0.05. A total of 150 or so TCR beta chains were listed by the study as associated with cytomegalovirus. This cohort had only TCR beta chains sequenced, and the lack of alpha or paired-chain data limited which features could be detected. Broadly in line with IMGT annotations, most TCR beta V segments showed up in productive rearrangements about 87% or about 30% of the time in an earlier analysis of around 550 of the donors. The earlier analysis of 587 of the donors excluded some 16 rarely observed V segments, including chromosome 9 orphons, because counts were too low. A further reported finding was that TCR beta sequences accurately predicted the HLA-A and HLA-B alleles for most subjects in the first cohort. Linkage disequilibrium might explain the correlated functional status among segregating V segments, but an unknown experimental factor could not be ruled out. In both the original and validation cohorts, the classifier was reported to diagnose cytomegalovirus status with high specificity and sensitivity. The sequencing pipeline was judged likely to have produced a cluster of highly shared sequence variants as a technical artifact. In a later analysis, HLA-associated TCR beta chains showed more clonal expansion and lower generation probabilities than non-associated chains that were equally common. Strong co-occurrence of HLA alleles, especially DR and DQ, made assigning TCR associations to individual alleles difficult. HLA typing was unavailable for some donors at each locus, so association tests used only the typed subset. While some public TCRs were present in many individuals, most TCR sequences turned up only very rarely across donors. CMV serostatus was the only immune exposure information available for the cohort. Several of the top co-occurrence clusters appeared to be linked to parvovirus B19, influenza, CMV and Epstein-Barr virus, according to a later analysis. Compared with the 666-donor mean, donors in an Asian-associated ancestry cluster had fewer N-insertions in productive TCRs, according to a later genetic analysis. A later analysis found that TCR association rates varied across HLA loci, with DRB1 alleles showing the most associated TCRs and HLA-C alleles the fewest. According to a later analysis, most CMV-associated TCR beta chains appeared to be HLA-restricted, and the HLA associations seemed to be driven largely by CMV exposure. The presence/absence analyses assumed that sequencing depth was roughly uniform across donors, and that assumption may not be true. V-gene and J-gene trimming of TCR beta chains was associated with a missense DCLRE1C variant in a later genetic analysis, and the association was replicated in an independent cohort. According to the authors, the approach could potentially be generalized to other disease states and immunological phenotypes. A few of the identified cytomegalovirus-associated TCR beta chains were confirmed in vitro to be specific for cytomegalovirus antigens.

The cohort was made up of several hundred healthy bone marrow donors. At the time of sampling, every cohort member was nominally healthy, though immune exposures that went unrecorded were likely present. The donor was CMV seropositive and belonged to the group of some 290 seropositive cohort members. Each donor provided a peripheral blood sample, and peripheral blood mononuclear cells were used for TCR beta sequencing. The Qiagen DNeasy Blood Extraction Kit was used to extract genomic DNA from the blood cell samples. The protocol used for the library was the immunoSEQ multiplex PCR assay. For the multiplex PCR, a mixture combining 60 forward primers for TCR Vbeta segments and 13 reverse primers for TCR Jbeta segments was used. Amplification of the CDR3 region of rearranged TCR beta genes was performed with a multiplex PCR assay on genomic DNA. On the Illumina HiSeq System, the amplified TCR beta libraries were sequenced as 87-base-pair reads. The study's own analysis went as follows. Across the 670 or so repertoires, a later analysis counted 80 million or so unique TCR beta chains, around 11 million of which were shared by at least two donors. Raw reads were error-corrected and collapsed into unique sequences with a nearest-neighbor algorithm that merged closely related sequences to remove PCR and sequencing errors. V, D and J gene segments were assigned by aligning CDR3 sequences to IMGT reference sequences. Each retained sequence needed at least a six-nucleotide match to both a V gene segment and a J gene segment. A rearrangement counted as productive if the CDR3 had no stop codons and remained in frame with V and J, and every other rearrangement counted as non-productive. Following IMGT convention, CDR3 was defined as the stretch from the second conserved V-encoded cysteine to the conserved J-encoded phenylalanine. Sequences without an unambiguous match to a single V gene segment were excluded from the earlier analysis of approximately 560 of the donors. In an earlier analysis of around 600 of the donors, V segments were called functional above 56.7% productive rearrangements and were called segregating when the between-donor standard deviation exceeded 5%. To diagnose cytomegalovirus status from the catalog of TCR beta chain sequences, a statistical classification framework was built. A later analysis assigned V and J genes by comparing TCR nucleotide sequences with IMGT/GENE-DB human TR gene sequences. The TCRdist pipeline was used in a later analysis to assign CDR3 sequences and most-parsimonious VDJ recombination scenarios. In a later analysis, every TCR beta chain was defined by the combination of its CDR3 amino acid sequence and its V-gene family, and reads without a unique V-gene family were dropped. In a later analysis, 450 to 600 highly shared, low-generation-probability nucleotide sequences were removed to address suspected cross-contamination and a sequencing artifact. In a later analysis, a clonal expansion index for each public chain was calculated from normalized within-repertoire ranks of inferred template counts. In a later analysis, generation probabilities were computed with a VDJ recombination model fitted to out-of-frame rearrangements, and the resulting probabilities were checked against IGoR. In a later analysis, TCR-TCR, TCR-HLA and TCR-CMV co-occurrence was scored with hypergeometric tests, and a repertoire-size bias correction was applied to TCR pairs. In a later analysis, false discovery rates were estimated by permuting HLA or CMV assignments 20 times. In a later analysis, co-occurring TCRs were grouped using DBSCAN, and TCRdist sequence similarity was added for clustering within HLA-allele-positive subsets. Repertoires with fewer than 30,000 or more than 120,000 public chains were left out of co-occurrence clustering, as were about 5 repertoires with anomalous nucleotide sharing. TCRdb retrieved this table from immuneACCESS and kept in-frame rearrangements only. Not all clones are present; in checked studies, unresolved V genes account for under half, and no reason is known for the remainder. V and J calls plus clone size are reproduced from that table; the DNA served to infer D and trimming. The sample profile shows 180,000 or so clones; roughly 75% of them were found once. Of the sample, 7.7% is held by the ten largest clones.

The sequenced material came from PBMCs. This sequence was found in a woman aged 40 to 55 in good health and CMV-seropositive.

CDR3 sequence: CSSSFWGGSEQFF. The nucleotide sequence reads TGTTCCAGCAGCTTCTGGGGGGGGAGTGAGCAGTTCTTC. This receptor chain uses TRBV7-9 and TRBJ2-1; TRBD2 matches 7 bases in the middle. From the cysteine through the phenylalanine, the CDR3 covers 13 amino acids. The CDR3 DNA has 39 bases and is translated from base 1. Per the germline V gene (reference sequence), SEHNR is the CDR1 and FQNEAQ is the CDR2.